The entry that follows covers one T cell receptor beta chain sequence. What it binds is not known. The study enrolled ophthalmopathy donors with moderate-to-severe activity, CAS ≥3, NOSPECS ≥4 and duration under 3 months. Uncontrolled infections, pregnancy, lactation or other autoimmune diseases led to patient exclusion. The authors diagnosed from clinical symptoms, serum thyroxine, TRAb, thyroid ultrasound and orbital computed tomography. The source of the sample is a study of Graves' ophthalmopathy and Graves' hyperthyroidism. Investigators amplified TCR beta CDR3 regions from RNA transcripts. First-round RT-PCR with HTBI primers preceded a second-round multiplex PCR. TCRdb itself ran the multiplex PCR reads through MiXCR, one entry per CDR3 protein. The repertoire includes almost 750,000 distinct CDR3 sequences, 35% to 50% of them detected once, and about 40% sits in the top ten. Regarding the study as a whole: Blood repertoires reportedly contained most expanded thyroid clonotypes above 0.001 frequency.

Sequences were obtained from peripheral blood. This receptor was taken from an adult man with Graves' ophthalmopathy.

Here the CDR3 reads CASSQDFSGELFF. CDR3 DNA: TGTGCCAGCAGCCAAGATTTCTCCGGGGAGCTGTTTTTT. This chain uses TRBV7-9 with TRBJ2-2; D ambiguous. Looked up from germline, CDR1 is SEHNR and CDR2 is FQNEAQ (reference sequence). The CDR3 totals 13 residues. Trimming pared 5 bases from V and 6 bases from J, leaving 10 bases between.